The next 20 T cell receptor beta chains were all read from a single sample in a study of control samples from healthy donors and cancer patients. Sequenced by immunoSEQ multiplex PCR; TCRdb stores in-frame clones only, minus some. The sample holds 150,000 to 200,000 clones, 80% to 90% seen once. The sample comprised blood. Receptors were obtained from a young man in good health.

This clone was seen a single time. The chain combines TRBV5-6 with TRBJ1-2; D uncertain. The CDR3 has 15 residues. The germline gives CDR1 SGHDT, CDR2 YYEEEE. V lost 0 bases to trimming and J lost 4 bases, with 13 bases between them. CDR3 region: CASSLERSSFYGYTF. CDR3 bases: TGTGCCAGCAGCTTGGAGCGCTCCAGTTTCTATGGCTACACCTTC.

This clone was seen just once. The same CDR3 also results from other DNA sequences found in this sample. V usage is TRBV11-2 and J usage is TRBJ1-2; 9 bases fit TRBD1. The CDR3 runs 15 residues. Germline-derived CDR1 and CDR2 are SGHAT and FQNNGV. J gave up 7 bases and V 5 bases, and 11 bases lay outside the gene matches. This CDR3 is CASSARDREGGGYTF. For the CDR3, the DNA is TGTGCCAGCAGCGCCAGGGACAGGGAGGGGGGTGGCTACACCTTC.

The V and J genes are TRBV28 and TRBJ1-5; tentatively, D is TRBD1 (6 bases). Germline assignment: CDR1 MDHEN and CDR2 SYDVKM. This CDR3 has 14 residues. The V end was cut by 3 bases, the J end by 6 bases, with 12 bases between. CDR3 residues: CASSFSGESQPQHF. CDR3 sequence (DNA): TGTGCCAGCAGTTTCTCAGGGGAAAGTCAGCCCCAGCATTTT. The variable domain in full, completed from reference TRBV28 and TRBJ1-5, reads DVKVTQSSRYLVKRTGEKVFLECVQDMDHENMFWYRQDPGLGLRLIYFSYDVKMKEKGDIPEGYSVSREKKERFSLILESASTNQTSMYLCASSFSGESQPQHFGDGTRLSIL.

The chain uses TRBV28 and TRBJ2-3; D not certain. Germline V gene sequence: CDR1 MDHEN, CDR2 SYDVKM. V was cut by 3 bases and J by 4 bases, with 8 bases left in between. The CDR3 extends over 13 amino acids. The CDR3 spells CASSLGNPDTQYF. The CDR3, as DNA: TGTGCCAGCAGTTTGGGCAACCCAGATACGCAGTATTTT.

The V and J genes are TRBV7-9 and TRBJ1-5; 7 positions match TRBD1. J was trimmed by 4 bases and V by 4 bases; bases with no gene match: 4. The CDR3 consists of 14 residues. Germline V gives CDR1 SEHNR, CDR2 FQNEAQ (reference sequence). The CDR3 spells CASSSTGENQPQHF. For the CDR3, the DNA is TGTGCCAGCAGCTCTACAGGGGAAAATCAGCCCCAGCATTTT.

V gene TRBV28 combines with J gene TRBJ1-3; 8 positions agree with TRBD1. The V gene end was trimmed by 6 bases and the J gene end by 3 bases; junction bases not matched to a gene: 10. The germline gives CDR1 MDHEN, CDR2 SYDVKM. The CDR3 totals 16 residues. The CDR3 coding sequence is TGTGCCAGCAGGAATTTCCAGGGGGCGAATGGAAACACCATATATTTT. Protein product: CASRNFQGANGNTIYF.

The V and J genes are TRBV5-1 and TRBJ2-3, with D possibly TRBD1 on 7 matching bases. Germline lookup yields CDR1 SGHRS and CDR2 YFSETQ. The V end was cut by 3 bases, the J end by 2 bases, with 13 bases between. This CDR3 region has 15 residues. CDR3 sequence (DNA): TGCGCCAGCAGCTGGGGGGACAGCGACACAGATACGCAGTATTTT. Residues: CASSWGDSDTDTQYF.

The CDR3 coding sequence is TGTGCCAGCGGGGACGGCACGCGTCGGCCCCAGCATTTT. Protein product: CASGDGTRRPQHF. This chain links TRBV19 with TRBJ1-5; perhaps TRBD1 as D (5 bases). The CDR3 runs to 13 residues. Germline CDR1 is LNHDA and CDR2 is SQIVND (reference sequence). The V and J ends lost 9 bases and 9 bases respectively, with 18 bases between them.

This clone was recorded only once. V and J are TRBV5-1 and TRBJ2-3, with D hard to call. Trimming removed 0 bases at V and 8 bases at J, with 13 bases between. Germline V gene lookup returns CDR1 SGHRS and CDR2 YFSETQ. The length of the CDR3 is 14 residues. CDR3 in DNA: TGCGCCAGCAGCTTGGCCGAAGGGAAGGGTACGCAGTATTTT. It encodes CASSLAEGKGTQYF.

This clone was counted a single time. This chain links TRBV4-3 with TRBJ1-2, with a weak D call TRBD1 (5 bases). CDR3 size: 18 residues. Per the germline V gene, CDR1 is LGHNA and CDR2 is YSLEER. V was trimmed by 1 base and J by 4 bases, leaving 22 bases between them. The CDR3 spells CASSQAPGTTAGPYGYTF. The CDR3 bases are TGCGCCAGCAGCCAAGCCCCAGGGACTACAGCCGGACCCTATGGCTACACCTTC.

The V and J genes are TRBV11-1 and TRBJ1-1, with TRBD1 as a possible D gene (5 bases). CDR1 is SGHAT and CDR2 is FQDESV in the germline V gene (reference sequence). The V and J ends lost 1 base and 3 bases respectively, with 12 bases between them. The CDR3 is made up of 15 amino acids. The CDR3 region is CASSLVFLGDTEAFF. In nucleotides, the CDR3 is TGTGCCAGCAGCTTAGTTTTTTTGGGGGACACTGAAGCTTTCTTT.

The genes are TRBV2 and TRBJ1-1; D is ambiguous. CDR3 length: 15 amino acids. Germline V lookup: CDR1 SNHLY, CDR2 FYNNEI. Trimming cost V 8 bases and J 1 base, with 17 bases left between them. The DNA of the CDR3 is TGTGCCAGCCGGCCGCTGGGCAGCGCGAACACTGAAGCTTTCTTT. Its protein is CASRPLGSANTEAFF.

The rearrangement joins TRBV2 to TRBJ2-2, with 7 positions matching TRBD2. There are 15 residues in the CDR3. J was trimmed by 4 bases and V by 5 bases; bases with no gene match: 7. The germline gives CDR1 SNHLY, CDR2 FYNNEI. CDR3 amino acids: CASSSSGIATGELFF. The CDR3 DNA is TGTGCCAGCAGTTCCAGCGGGATCGCCACCGGGGAGCTGTTTTTT.

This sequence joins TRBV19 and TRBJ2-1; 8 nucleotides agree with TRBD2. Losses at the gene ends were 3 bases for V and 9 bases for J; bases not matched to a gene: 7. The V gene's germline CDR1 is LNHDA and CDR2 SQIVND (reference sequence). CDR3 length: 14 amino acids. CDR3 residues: CASSISGSIGEQFF. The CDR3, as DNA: TGTGCCAGTAGTATCAGCGGGAGTATTGGTGAGCAGTTCTTC.

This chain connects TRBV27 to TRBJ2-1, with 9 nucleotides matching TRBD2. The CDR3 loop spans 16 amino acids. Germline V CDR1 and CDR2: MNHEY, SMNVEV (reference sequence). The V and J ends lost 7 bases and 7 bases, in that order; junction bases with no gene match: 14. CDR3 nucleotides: TGTGCCAGCACCCCCGCGGTAGCGGGAGTAAAAAATGAGCAGTTCTTC. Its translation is CASTPAVAGVKNEQFF.

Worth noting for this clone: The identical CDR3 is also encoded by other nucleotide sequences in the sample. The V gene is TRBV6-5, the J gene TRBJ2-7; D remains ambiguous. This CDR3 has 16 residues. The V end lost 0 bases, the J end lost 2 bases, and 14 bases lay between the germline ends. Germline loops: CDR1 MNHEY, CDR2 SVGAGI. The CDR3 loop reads CASSYSIRGTTYEQYF. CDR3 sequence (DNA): TGTGCCAGCAGTTACTCGATCCGCGGAACGACCTACGAGCAGTACTTC.

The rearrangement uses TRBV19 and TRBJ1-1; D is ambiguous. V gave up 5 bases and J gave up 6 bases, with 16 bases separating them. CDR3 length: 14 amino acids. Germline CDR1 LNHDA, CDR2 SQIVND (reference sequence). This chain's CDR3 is CASSPFRGSSEAFF. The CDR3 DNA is TGTGCCAGTAGTCCTTTTCGAGGGAGTTCTGAAGCTTTCTTT.

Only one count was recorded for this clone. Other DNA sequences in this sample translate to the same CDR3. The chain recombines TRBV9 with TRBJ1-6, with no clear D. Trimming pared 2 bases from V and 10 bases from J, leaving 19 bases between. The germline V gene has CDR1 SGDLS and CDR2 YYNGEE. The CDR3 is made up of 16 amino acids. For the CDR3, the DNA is TGTGCCAGCAGCGTGGCTCCGGCAGGTGCGCAGTCACCCCTCCACTTT. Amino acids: CASSVAPAGAQSPLHF.

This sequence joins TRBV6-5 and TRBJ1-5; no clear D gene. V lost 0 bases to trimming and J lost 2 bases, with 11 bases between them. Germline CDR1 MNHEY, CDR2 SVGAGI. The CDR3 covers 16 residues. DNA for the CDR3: TGTGCCAGCAGTTACTCCAATAGGGTTGGCAATCAGCCCCAGCATTTT. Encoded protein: CASSYSNRVGNQPQHF.

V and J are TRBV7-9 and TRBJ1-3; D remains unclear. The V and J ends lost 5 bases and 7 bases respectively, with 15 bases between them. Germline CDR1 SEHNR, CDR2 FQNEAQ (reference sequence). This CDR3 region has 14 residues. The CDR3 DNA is TGTGCCAGCAGCCCCATACGTAGAGAGAACACCATATATTTT. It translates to CASSPIRRENTIYF.